This T cell receptor (beta chain) was identified in a study of T cell responses to AZD1222 COVID-19 vaccine. Study conclusions and caveats: The study sampled repertoires only after the peak T cell response. Only a handful of AZD1222 recipients, roughly 6 in all, had baseline seropositivity.

Germline lookup yields CDR1 SGHTS and CDR2 YDEGEE. The CDR3 spans 15 residues. V dropped 0 bases and J dropped 5; count of bases not matched to a gene: 6. This clone has only a few counts. The antigen remains unidentified. Using immunoSEQ multiplex PCR, the repertoire was profiled, and TCRdb retains in-frame clones only, with some absent. Of about 130,000 clones in the sample, over 65% were seen once. The material was peripheral blood, obtained on day 0 of AZD1222 vaccination. The origin of this receptor is an adult in good health. The chain has TRBV5-8 and TRBJ2-3, with 7 bases identical to TRBD1. The CDR3: CASSLGTQGKDTQYF. In nucleotides, the CDR3 is TGTGCCAGCAGCTTGGGTACACAGGGGAAAGATACGCAGTATTTT. The entire variable domain, with the rest obtained from reference TRBV5-8 and TRBJ2-3, is as follows: EAGVTQSPTHLIKTRGQQATLRCSPISGHTSVYWYQQALGLGLQFLLWYDEGEERNRGNFPPRFSGRQFPNYSSELNVNALELEDSALYLCASSLGTQGKDTQYFGPGTRLTVL.